This section outlines one TCR beta chain sequence together with its context. Its specificity is unknown. This specimen belongs to a study of OX40 agonist ivuxolimab in advanced cancers. About the study: Eligibility admitted prior anti-PD-1, anti-PD-L1 or anti-CTLA-4 therapy; around 41% had some. Overall study results and limits: Some nonresponders also had low normalized T-cell clonal expansion. The average count of expanded clones was higher among CD8+ T cells than among CD4+.

The method was immunoSEQ multiplex PCR; TCRdb's version includes in-frame clones alone and lacks a portion of them. The table has tens of thousands of clones, around 87% seen once. CDR3 length equals 15 residues. Germline V gene lookup returns CDR1 ENHRY and CDR2 SYGVKD. The trim removed 6 bases at V and 7 bases at J, leaving 14 bases unmatched. The chain has TRBV10-3 and TRBJ1-2; 7 bases are shared with TRBD1. The clonotype originates from an adult with an advanced solid tumor such as melanoma, head and neck, liver or kidney cancer. The specimen comprised CD4+ or CD8+ T cells sorted from blood, sampled in a trial of the OX40 agonist ivuxolimab. The CDR3 DNA is TGTGCCATCAGCGAGACATCCAGGGGGATAATTGGCTACACCTTC. This encodes CAISETSRGIIGYTF.